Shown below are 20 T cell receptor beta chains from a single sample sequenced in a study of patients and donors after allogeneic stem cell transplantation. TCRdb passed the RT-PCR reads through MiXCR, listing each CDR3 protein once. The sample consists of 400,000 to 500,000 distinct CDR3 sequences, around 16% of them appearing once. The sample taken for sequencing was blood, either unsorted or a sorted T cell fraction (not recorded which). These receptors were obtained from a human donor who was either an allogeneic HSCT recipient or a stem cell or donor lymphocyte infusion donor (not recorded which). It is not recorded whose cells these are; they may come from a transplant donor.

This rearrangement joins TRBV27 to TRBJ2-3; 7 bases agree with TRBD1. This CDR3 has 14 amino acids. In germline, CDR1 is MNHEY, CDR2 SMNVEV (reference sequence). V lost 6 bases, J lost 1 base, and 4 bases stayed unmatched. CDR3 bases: TGTGCCAGCAGAACAGGGGTAGGCACAGATACGCAGTATTTT. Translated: CASRTGVGTDTQYF.

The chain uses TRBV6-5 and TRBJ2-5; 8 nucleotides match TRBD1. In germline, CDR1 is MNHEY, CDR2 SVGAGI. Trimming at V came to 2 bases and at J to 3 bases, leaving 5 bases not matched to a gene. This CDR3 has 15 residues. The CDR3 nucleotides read TGTGCCAGCAGTTACGGGTGGACAGGGAAAGAGACCCAGTACTTC. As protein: CASSYGWTGKETQYF.

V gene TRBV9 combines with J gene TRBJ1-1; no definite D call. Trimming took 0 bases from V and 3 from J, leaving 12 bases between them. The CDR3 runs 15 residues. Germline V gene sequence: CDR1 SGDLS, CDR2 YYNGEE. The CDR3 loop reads CASSVGWSQHTEAFF. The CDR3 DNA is TGTGCCAGCAGCGTAGGTTGGTCACAACACACTGAAGCTTTCTTT.

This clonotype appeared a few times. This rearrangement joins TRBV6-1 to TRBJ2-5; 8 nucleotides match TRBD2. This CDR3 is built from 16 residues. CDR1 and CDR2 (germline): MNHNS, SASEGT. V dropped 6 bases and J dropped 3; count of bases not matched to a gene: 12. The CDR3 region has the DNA TGTGCCAGCAGCCGAACCGGGACTAGGAGGGAAGAGACCCAGTACTTC. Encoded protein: CASSRTGTRREETQYF.

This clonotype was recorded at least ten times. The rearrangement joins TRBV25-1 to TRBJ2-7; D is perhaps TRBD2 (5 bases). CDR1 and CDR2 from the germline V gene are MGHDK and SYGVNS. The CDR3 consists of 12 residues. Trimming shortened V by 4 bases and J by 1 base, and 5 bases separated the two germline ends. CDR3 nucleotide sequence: TGTGCCAGCAGTGGACTATCCTACGAGCAGTACTTC. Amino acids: CASSGLSYEQYF.

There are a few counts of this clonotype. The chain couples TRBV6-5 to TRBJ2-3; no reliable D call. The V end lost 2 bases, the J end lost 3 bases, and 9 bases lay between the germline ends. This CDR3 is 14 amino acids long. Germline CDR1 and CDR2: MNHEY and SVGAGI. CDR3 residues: CASSYRAKTDTQYF. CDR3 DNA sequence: TGTGCCAGCAGTTACCGGGCCAAAACAGATACGCAGTATTTT.

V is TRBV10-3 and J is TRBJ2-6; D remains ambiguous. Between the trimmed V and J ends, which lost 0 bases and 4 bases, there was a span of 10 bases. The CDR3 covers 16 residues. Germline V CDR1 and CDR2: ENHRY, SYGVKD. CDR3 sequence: CAISESNVLGANVLTF. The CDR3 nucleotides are TGTGCCATCAGTGAGTCGAACGTCCTGGGGGCCAACGTCCTGACTTTC.

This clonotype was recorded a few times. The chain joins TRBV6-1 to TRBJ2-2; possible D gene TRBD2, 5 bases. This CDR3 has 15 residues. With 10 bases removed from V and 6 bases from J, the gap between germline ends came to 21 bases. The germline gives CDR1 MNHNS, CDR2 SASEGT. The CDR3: CATLRRPFAAGELFF. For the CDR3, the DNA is TGTGCCACCCTCCGGAGGCCTTTTGCGGCCGGGGAGCTGTTTTTT.

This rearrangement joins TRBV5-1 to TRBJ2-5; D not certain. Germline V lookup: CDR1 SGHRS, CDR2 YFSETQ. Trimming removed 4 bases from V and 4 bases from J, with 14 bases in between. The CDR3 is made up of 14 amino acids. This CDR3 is CASSRWSMGETQYF. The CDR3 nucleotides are TGCGCCAGCAGCCGCTGGAGTATGGGAGAGACCCAGTACTTC.

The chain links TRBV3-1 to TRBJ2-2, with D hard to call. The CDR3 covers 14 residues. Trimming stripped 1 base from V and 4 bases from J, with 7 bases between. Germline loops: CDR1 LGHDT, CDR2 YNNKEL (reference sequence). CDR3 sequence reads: CASSQGGVTGELFF. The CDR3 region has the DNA TGTGCCAGCAGCCAAGGTGGGGTCACCGGGGAGCTGTTTTTT.

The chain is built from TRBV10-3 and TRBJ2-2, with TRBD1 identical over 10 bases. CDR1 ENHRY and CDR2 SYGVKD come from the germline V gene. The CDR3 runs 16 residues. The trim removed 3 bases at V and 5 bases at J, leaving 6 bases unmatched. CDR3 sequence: CAISDSGTGVTGELFF. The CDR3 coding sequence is TGTGCCATCAGTGACTCCGGGACAGGGGTAACCGGGGAGCTGTTTTTT.

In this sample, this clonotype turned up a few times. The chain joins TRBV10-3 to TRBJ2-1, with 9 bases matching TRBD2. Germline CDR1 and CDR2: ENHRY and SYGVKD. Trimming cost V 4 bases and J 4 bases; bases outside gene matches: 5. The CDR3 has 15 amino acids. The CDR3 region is CAISGASGNYNEQFF. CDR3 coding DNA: TGTGCCATCAGTGGAGCTAGCGGGAATTACAATGAGCAGTTCTTC.

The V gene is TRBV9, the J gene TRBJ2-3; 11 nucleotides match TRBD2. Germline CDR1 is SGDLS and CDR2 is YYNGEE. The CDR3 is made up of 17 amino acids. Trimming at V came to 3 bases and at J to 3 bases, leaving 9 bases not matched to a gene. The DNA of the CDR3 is TGTGCCAGCAGCGCTTTTAGCGGGGGGGCACGAACAGATACGCAGTATTTT. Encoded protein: CASSAFSGGARTDTQYF. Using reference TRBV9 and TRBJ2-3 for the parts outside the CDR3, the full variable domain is DSGVTQTPKHLITATGQRVTLRCSPRSGDLSVYWYQQSLDQGLQFLIQYYNGEERAKGNILERFSAQQFPDLHSELNLSSLELGDSALYFCASSAFSGGARTDTQYFGPGTRLTVL.

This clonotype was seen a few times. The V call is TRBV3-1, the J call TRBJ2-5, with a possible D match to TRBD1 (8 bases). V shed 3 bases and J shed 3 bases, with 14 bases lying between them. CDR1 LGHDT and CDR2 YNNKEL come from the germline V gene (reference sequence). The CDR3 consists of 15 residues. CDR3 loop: CASSHATGGEETQYF. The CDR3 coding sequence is TGTGCCAGCAGCCACGCCACAGGGGGGGAAGAGACCCAGTACTTC.

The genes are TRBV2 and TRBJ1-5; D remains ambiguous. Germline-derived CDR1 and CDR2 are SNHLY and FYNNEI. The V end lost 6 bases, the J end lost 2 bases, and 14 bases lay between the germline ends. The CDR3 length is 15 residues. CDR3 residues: CASSADWEGNQPQHF. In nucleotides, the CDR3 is TGTGCCAGCAGCGCCGACTGGGAGGGCAATCAGCCCCAGCATTTT.

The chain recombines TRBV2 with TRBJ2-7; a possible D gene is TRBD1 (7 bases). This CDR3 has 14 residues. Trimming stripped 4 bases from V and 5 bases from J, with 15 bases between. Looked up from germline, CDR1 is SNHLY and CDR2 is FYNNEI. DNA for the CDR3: TGTGCCAGCAGTGTTCGGCAGGGGGGTGACGAGCAGTACTTC. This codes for CASSVRQGGDEQYF.

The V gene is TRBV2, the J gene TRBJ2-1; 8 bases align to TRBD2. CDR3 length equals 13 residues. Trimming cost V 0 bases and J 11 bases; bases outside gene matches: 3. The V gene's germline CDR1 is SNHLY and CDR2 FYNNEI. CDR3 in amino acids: CASSEALAGKQFF. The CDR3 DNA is TGTGCCAGCAGTGAAGCGTTAGCGGGAAAGCAGTTCTTC.

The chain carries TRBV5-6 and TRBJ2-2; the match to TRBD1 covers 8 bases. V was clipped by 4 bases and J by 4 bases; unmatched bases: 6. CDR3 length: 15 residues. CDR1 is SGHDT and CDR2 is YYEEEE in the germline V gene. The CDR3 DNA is TGTGCCAGCAGCGCTGACAGGGGAGGCACCGGGGAGCTGTTTTTT. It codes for CASSADRGGTGELFF.

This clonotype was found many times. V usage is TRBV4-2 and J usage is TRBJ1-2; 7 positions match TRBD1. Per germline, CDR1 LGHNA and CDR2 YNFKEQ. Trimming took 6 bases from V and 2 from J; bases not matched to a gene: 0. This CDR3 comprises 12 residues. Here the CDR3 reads CASRQGNYGYTF. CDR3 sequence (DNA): TGTGCCAGCAGACAGGGGAACTATGGCTACACCTTC.

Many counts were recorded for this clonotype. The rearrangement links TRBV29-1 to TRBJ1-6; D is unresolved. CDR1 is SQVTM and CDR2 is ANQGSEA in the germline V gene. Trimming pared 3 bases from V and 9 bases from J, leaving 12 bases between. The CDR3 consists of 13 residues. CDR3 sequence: CSVESGPGSPLHF. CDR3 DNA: TGCAGCGTTGAGTCCGGGCCAGGTTCACCCCTCCACTTT. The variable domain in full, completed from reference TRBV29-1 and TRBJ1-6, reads SAVISQKPSRDICQRGTSLTIQCQVDSQVTMMFWYRQQPGQSLTLIATANQGSEATYESGFVIDKFPISRPNLTFSTLTVSNMSPEDSSIYLCSVESGPGSPLHFGNGTRLTVT.